This TCR beta chain was observed in a study of human T cells and chemical hapten exposure. As for the study in general: Mostly female, the patients presented with alopecia areata, totalis or universalis.

From the RACE reads, TCRdb called clonotypes with MiXCR, one entry per CDR3 protein. The table includes 300,000 to 450,000 distinct CDR3 sequences, roughly 5% detected once. Germline CDR1 MDHEN, CDR2 SYDVKM. This CDR3 spans 14 amino acids. With 3 bases clipped from V and 3 bases from J, the junction kept 2 bases outside the gene matches. The time point was: pre-sensitization, week 0. The sample's treatment: therapeutic diphenylcyclopropenone sensitization with weekly scalp DPC. Source: whole blood, taken in connection with sensitization to the hapten diphenylcyclopropenone (DPC). This sequence originates from a woman in her fifties or sixties with alopecia areata. Some clones in this sample may be carry-over from other donors' samples. The chain has TRBV28 and TRBJ1-5; 7 bases map to TRBD1. CDR3 amino acids: CASSLTGFNQPQHF. The CDR3 DNA reads TGTGCCAGCAGTTTGACAGGGTTCAATCAGCCCCAGCATTTT.